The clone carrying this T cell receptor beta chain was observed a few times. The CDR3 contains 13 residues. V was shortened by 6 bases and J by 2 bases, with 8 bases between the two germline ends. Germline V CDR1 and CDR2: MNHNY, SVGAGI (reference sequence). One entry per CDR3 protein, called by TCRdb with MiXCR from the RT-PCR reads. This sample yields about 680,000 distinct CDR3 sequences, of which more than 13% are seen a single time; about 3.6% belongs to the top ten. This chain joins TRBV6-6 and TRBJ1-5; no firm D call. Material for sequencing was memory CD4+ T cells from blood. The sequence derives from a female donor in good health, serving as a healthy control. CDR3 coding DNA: TGTGCCAGCAGGTTGGGTCGCAATCAGCCCCAGCATTTT. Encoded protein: CASRLGRNQPQHF.